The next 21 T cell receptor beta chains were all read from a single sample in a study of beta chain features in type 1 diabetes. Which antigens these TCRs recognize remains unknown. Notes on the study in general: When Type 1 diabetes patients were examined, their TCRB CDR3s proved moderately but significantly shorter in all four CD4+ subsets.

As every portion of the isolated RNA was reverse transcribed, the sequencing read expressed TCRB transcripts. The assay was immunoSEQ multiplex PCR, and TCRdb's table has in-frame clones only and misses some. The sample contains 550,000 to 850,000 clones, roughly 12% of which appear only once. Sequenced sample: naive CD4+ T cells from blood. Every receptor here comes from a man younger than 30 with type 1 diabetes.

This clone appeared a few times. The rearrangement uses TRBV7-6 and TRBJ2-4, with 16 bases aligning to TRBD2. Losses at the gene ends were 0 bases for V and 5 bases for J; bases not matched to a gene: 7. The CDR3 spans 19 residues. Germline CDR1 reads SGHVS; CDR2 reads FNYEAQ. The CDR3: CASSLAPGLAGGPENIQYF. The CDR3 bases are TGTGCCAGCAGCTTAGCCCCGGGACTAGCGGGGGGGCCTGAAAACATTCAGTACTTC. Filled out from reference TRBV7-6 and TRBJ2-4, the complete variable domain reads GAGVSQSPRYKVTKRGQDVALRCDPISGHVSLYWYRQALGQGPEFLTYFNYEAQQDKSGLPNDRFSAERPEGSISTLTIQRTEQRDSAMYRCASSLAPGLAGGPENIQYFGAGTRLSVL.

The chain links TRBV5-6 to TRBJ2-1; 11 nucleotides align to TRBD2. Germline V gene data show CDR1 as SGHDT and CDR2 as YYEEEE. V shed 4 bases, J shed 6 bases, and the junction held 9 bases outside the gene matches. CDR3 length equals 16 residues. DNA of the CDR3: TGTGCCAGCAGCCCGACCCCTAGCGGGGGGCGCAATGAGCAGTTCTTC. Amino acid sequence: CASSPTPSGGRNEQFF.

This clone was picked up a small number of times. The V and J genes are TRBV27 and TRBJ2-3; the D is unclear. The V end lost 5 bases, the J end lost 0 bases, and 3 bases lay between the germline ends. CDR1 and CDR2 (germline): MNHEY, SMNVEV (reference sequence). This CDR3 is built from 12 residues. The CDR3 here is CASSVSTDTQYF. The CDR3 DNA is TGTGCCAGCAGTGTCAGCACAGATACGCAGTATTTT.

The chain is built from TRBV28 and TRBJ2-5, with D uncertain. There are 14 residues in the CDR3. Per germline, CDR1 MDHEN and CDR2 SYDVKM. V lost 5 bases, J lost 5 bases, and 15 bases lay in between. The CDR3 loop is CASSPGQISETQYF. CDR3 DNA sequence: TGTGCCAGCAGTCCGGGCCAGATCAGCGAGACCCAGTACTTC.

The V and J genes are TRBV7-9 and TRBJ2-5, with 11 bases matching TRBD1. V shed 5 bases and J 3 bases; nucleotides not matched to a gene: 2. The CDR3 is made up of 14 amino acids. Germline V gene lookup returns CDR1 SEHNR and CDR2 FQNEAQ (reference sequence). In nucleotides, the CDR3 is TGTGCCAGCAGCCGGACAGGGGGCAAAGAGACCCAGTACTTC. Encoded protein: CASSRTGGKETQYF.

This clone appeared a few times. The CDR3 DNA sequence: TGTGCCAGCATGGAGGGGTCACCCCTCCACTTT. This codes for CASMEGSPLHF. J is TRBJ1-6 and V is TRBV6-5; the D gene is possibly TRBD1 (5 bases). The CDR3 is 11 residues long. Germline loops: CDR1 MNHEY, CDR2 SVGAGI. With 7 bases removed from V and 10 bases from J, the gap between germline ends came to 8 bases.

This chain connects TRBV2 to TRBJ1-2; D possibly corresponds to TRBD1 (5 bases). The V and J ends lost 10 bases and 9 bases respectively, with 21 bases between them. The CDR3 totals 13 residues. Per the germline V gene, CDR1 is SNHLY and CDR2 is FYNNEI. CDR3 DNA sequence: TGTGCCACCTCGCAGGGACCCATCGAGAGCTACACCTTC. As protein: CATSQGPIESYTF.

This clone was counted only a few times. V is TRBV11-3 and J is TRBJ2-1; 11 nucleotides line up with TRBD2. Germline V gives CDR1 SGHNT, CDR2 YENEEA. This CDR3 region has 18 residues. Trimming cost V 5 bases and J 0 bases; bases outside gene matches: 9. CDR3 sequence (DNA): TGTGCCAGCAGCCAAACTCTAGCGGGGGGTGGCTCCTACAATGAGCAGTTCTTC. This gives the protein CASSQTLAGGGSYNEQFF.

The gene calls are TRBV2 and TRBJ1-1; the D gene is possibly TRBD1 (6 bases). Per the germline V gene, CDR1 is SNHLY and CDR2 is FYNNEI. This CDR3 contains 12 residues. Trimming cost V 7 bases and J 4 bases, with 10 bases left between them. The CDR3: CASTQGLTEAFF. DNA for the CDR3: TGTGCCAGCACACAGGGTCTCACTGAAGCTTTCTTT. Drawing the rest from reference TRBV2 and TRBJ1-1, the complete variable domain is EPEVTQTPSHQVTQMGQEVILRCVPISNHLYFYWYRQILGQKVEFLVSFYNNEISEKSEIFDDQFSVERPDGSNFTLKIRSTKLEDSAMYFCASTQGLTEAFFGQGTRLTVV.

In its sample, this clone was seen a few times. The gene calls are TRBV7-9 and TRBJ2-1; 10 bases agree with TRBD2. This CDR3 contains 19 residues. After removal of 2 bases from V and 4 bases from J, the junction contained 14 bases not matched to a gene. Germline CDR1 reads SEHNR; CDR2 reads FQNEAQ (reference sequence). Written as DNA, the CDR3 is TGTGCCAGCAGCTTATTCGGGGAGCGGGGGGGCCCCCTTTACAATGAGCAGTTCTTC. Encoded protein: CASSLFGERGGPLYNEQFF.

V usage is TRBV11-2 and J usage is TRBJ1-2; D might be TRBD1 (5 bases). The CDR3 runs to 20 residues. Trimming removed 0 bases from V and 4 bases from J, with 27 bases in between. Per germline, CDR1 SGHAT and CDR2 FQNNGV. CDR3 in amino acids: CASSLEGHIGPGWAFYGYTF. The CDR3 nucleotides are TGTGCCAGCAGCTTAGAAGGTCACATTGGTCCAGGGTGGGCGTTCTATGGCTACACCTTC. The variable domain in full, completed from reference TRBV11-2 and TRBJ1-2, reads EAGVAQSPRYKIIEKRQSVAFWCNPISGHATLYWYQQILGQGPKLLIQFQNNGVVDDSQLPKDRFSAERLKGVDSTLKIQPAKLEDSAVYLCASSLEGHIGPGWAFYGYTFGSGTRLTVV.

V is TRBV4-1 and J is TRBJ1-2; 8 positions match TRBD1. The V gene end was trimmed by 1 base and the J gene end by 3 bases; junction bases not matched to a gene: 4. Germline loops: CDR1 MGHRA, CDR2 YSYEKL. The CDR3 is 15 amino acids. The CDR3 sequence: CASSQGRGQDYGYTF. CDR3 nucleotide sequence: TGCGCCAGCAGCCAAGGCAGGGGGCAGGACTATGGCTACACCTTC.

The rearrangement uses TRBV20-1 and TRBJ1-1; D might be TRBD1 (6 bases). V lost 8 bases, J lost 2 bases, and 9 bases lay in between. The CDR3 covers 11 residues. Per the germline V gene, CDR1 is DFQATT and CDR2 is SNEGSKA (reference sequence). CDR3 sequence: CSPQGNTEAFF. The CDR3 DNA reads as TGCAGTCCACAGGGTAACACTGAAGCTTTCTTT.

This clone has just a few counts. DNA for the CDR3: TGTGCCAGCAGTTACGGGGAGGGGAATTCACCCCTCCACTTT. Translated, it gives CASSYGEGNSPLHF. The rearrangement joins TRBV6-6 to TRBJ1-6; D possibly corresponds to TRBD1 (5 bases). This CDR3 spans 14 amino acids. V lost 2 bases, J lost 7 bases, and 9 bases lay in between. The germline V gene has CDR1 MNHNY and CDR2 SVGAGI (reference sequence).

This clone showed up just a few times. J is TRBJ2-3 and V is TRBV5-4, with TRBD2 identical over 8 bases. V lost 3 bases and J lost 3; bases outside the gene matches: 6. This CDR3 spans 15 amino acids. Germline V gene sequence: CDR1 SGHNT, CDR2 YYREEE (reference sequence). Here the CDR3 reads CASSSPGGFTDTQYF. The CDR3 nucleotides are TGTGCCAGCAGCTCACCGGGGGGGTTTACAGATACGCAGTATTTT.

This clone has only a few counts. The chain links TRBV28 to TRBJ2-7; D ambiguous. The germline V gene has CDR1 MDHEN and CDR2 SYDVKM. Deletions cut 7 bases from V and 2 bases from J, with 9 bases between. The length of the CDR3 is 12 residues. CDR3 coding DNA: TGTGCCAGCACCCGAACCGCCTACGAGCAGTACTTC. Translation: CASTRTAYEQYF.

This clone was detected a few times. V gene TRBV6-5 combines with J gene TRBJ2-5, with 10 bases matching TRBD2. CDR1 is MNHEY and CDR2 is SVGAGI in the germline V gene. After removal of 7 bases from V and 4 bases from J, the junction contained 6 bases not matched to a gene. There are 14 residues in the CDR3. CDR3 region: CASTPLAGVETQYF. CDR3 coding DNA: TGTGCCAGCACCCCTCTAGCGGGGGTAGAGACCCAGTACTTC.

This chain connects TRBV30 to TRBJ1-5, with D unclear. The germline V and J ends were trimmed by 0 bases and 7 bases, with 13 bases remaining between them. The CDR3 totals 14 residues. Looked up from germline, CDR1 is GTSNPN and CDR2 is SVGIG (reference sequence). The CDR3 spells CAWSVRSAKQPQHF. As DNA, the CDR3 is TGTGCCTGGAGTGTAAGGTCAGCTAAGCAGCCCCAGCATTTT.

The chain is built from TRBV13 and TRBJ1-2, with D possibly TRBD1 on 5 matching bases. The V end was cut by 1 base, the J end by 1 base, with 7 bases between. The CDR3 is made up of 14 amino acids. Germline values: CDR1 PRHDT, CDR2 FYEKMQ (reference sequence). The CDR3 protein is CASSLEGFNYGYTF. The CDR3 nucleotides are TGTGCCAGCAGCTTAGAGGGGTTTAACTATGGCTACACCTTC.

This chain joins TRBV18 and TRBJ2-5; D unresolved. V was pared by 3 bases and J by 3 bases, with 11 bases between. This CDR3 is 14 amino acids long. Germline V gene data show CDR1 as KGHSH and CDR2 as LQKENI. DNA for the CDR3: TGTGCCAGCTCACCTCTGGCTTTCGAAGAGACCCAGTACTTC. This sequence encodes CASSPLAFEETQYF.

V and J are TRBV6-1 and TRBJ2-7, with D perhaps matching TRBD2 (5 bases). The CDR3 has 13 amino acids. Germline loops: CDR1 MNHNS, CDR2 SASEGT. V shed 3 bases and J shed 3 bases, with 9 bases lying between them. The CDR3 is CASSDPGGYEQYF. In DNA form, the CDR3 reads TGTGCCAGCAGTGATCCAGGAGGCTACGAGCAGTACTTC.